The 11 T cell receptor beta chains below were found in one sample sequenced in a study of T-cell reconstitution after alpha-beta-depleted transplantation in children. A library of TCRbeta sequences, prepared with unique molecular identifiers, was generated. TCRdb re-analysed the PCR reads in MiXCR, keeping a single row per CDR3 protein. Among 250,000 to 300,000 distinct CDR3 sequences listed, about 9.9% were seen once. The input for sequencing was peripheral blood, taken 180 days after TCRalphabeta/CD19-depleted stem cell transplant. These receptors came from a male patient aged 2-10 years who had a stem cell transplant for chronic granulomatous disease, so the T cells may come from the graft donor.

This clonotype was counted many times. The chain recombines TRBV5-1 with TRBJ2-7; TRBD2 matches 8 bases. The germline V gene has CDR1 SGHRS and CDR2 YFSETQ. J gave up 0 bases and V 9 bases, and 8 bases lay outside the gene matches. The CDR3 extends over 14 amino acids. CDR3 in amino acids: CANTTSGRSYEQYF. CDR3 nucleotides: TGCGCCAACACCACTAGCGGTCGCTCCTACGAGCAGTACTTC. The full variable domain, in which reference TRBV5-1 and TRBJ2-7 provide the parts outside the CDR3, is KAGVTQTPRYLIKTRGQQVTLSCSPISGHRSVSWYQQTPGQGLQFLFEYFSETQRNKGNFPGRFSGRQFSNSRSEMNVSTLELGDSALYLCANTTSGRSYEQYFGPGTRLTVT.

The rearrangement joins TRBV5-4 to TRBJ2-1; D unclear. The CDR3 runs 14 residues. The germline CDR1 and CDR2 sequences are SGHNT and YYREEE (reference sequence). The germline V and J ends were trimmed by 4 bases and 6 bases, with 14 bases remaining between them. CDR3 DNA: TGTGCCAGCAGCCCGAGCGCAGCGCGCAATGAGCAGTTCTTC. Its translation: CASSPSAARNEQFF.

J is TRBJ2-1 and V is TRBV7-2, with D possibly being TRBD1 (5 bases). V was trimmed by 3 bases and J by 6 bases, leaving 12 bases between them. Germline CDR1 reads SGHTA; CDR2 reads FQGNSA. The CDR3 is made up of 14 amino acids. CDR3 nucleotide sequence: TGTGCCAGCAGCTTGGAGTGGGGCTGCAATGAGCAGTTCTTC. This encodes CASSLEWGCNEQFF.

This clonotype occurred many times. In DNA, the CDR3 is TGCGCCAGCAGCGCGGGACAGACCACTGAAGCTTTCTTT. Its translation: CASSAGQTTEAFF. The V gene is TRBV5-1, the J gene TRBJ1-1, with TRBD1 identical over 7 bases. This CDR3 region has 13 residues. The V segment lost 4 bases and the J segment 4 bases; nucleotides outside the gene matches: 4. The germline CDR1 and CDR2 sequences are SGHRS and YFSETQ.

The sample holds many counts of this clonotype. The chain uses TRBV12-3 or TRBV12-4 and TRBJ2-7, with D unresolved. The V and J ends lost 2 bases and 10 bases respectively, with 15 bases between them. The CDR3 is 13 residues long. CDR3 DNA: TGTGCCAGCAGTTTATTTCTAGGGTACGGACAGTACTTC. This translates into CASSLFLGYGQYF.

This clonotype was observed at least ten times. The chain links TRBV10-2 to TRBJ2-1, with 10 bases identical to TRBD2. The CDR3 runs to 18 residues. Germline loops: CDR1 WSHSY, CDR2 SAAADI. Trimming took 3 bases from V and 3 from J; bases not matched to a gene: 11. The CDR3 DNA follows: TGCGCCAGCAGTGATATGATTAGCGGGAGGTTCCTCTACAATGAGCAGTTCTTC. Translated, it gives CASSDMISGRFLYNEQFF.

There are many counts of this clonotype. This chain connects TRBV6-2 or TRBV6-3 to TRBJ1-5; maybe TRBD1 (6 bases). V was trimmed by 7 bases and J by 3 bases, leaving 10 bases between them. The CDR3 extends over 13 amino acids. Germline CDR1 MNHEY, CDR2 SVGEGT. The CDR3 is CASTGGINQPQHF. DNA of the CDR3: TGTGCCAGCACGGGGGGCATCAATCAGCCCCAGCATTTT.

This clonotype came up many times. The chain joins TRBV12-3 or TRBV12-4 to TRBJ2-1, with TRBD2 matching over 13 bases. The CDR3 is 16 residues long. V gave up 5 bases and J gave up 4 bases; unmatched junction bases: 5. CDR3 DNA: TGTGCCAGCAGTGCCCCGGGACTAGCGGGATACAATGAGCAGTTCTTC. Its translation: CASSAPGLAGYNEQFF.

This clonotype was counted at least ten times. The gene calls are TRBV4-1 and TRBJ2-7, with 12 bases aligning to TRBD2. The germline CDR1 and CDR2 sequences are MGHRA and YSYEKL. J lost 7 bases, V lost 3 bases, and 7 bases had no gene match. The CDR3 runs 15 residues. The CDR3 coding sequence is TGCGCCAGCAGCCAGCCGGGACTAGCGGGTTTTGAGCAGTACTTC. The encoded protein is CASSQPGLAGFEQYF.

Regarding this clonotype: Compared with germline, one end of the junction differs, possibly owing to a read error. This chain uses TRBV7-9 with TRBJ2-3; no clear D. This CDR3 contains 15 residues. From germline, CDR1 is SEHNR and CDR2 FQNEAQ (reference sequence). CDR3 region: CASSGVRAITDTQFF. In nucleotides, the CDR3 is TGTGCCAGCAGCGGAGTACGGGCCATCACAGATACGCAGTTTTTT.

This clonotype showed up many times. This chain joins TRBV12-3 or TRBV12-4 and TRBJ2-7; 12 positions match TRBD2. CDR3 length: 17 residues. Unmatched junction bases numbered 12, after V lost 4 bases and J lost 5 bases. DNA for the CDR3: TGTGCCAGCAGTTCCCTATCGTGGACTAGCGGGAAGGACGAGCAGTACTTC. Protein: CASSSLSWTSGKDEQYF.